Below, 14 T cell receptor beta chains from the same sample are listed, as sequenced in a study of T cell changes during pregnancy in multiple sclerosis. Measured with immunoSEQ multiplex PCR; TCRdb has only the in-frame clones, and not every one. This sample has around 52,000 clones, with just over 90% found just once. The source was CD4+ T cells from peripheral blood mononuclear cells, collected in the second trimester of pregnancy. The receptors here all came from a female donor with multiple sclerosis, enrolled in a pregnancy study.

This clone was recorded only once. The CDR3 bases are TGTGCCAGCAGCCAAGAGGCCCTCCATACGACTGACTCCGAGCAGTACTTC. Protein sequence: CASSQEALHTTDSEQYF. The rearrangement joins TRBV4-2 to TRBJ2-7; D is undetermined. The length of the CDR3 is 17 residues. V was pared by 0 bases and J by 6 bases, with 21 bases between. From germline, CDR1 is LGHNA and CDR2 YNFKEQ.

J is TRBJ2-6 and V is TRBV27, with 8 nucleotides matching TRBD1. The CDR3 is 19 residues long. Trimming at V came to 6 bases and at J to 2 bases, leaving 15 bases not matched to a gene. Germline V gene data show CDR1 as MNHEY and CDR2 as SMNVEV (reference sequence). The CDR3 loop reads CASSAGGAIRLAGANVLTF. The CDR3 nucleotides are TGTGCCAGCAGCGCAGGGGGCGCAATAAGGTTGGCTGGGGCCAACGTCCTGACTTTC.

This clone was seen more than once but under ten times. The chain links TRBV5-4 to TRBJ1-2; TRBD1 agrees at 12 bases. Looked up from germline, CDR1 is SGHNT and CDR2 is YYREEE (reference sequence). This CDR3 comprises 16 residues. With 4 bases clipped from V and 8 bases from J, the junction kept 12 bases outside the gene matches. As DNA, the CDR3 is TGTGCCAGCAGCCCCCCTACCGGGACAGGGGGCGCCGGCTACACCTTC. Protein product: CASSPPTGTGGAGYTF.

The V and J genes are TRBV4-1 and TRBJ2-3; TRBD2 matches 13 bases. V lost 2 bases, J lost 4 bases, and 6 bases stayed unmatched. The CDR3 has 17 residues. Germline V gene sequence: CDR1 MGHRA, CDR2 YSYEKL. The CDR3, as DNA: TGCGCCAGCAGCCAACCGGGACTAGCGGGAAGGTCAGATACGCAGTATTTT. This gives the protein CASSQPGLAGRSDTQYF.

This chain links TRBV7-6 with TRBJ2-7, with 7 bases identical to TRBD2. The CDR3 sequence is 15 residues long. V lost 5 bases to trimming and J lost 0 bases; unmatched junction nucleotides: 7. The V gene's germline CDR1 is SGHVS and CDR2 FNYEAQ. The CDR3 nucleotides read TGTGCCAGCAGCACGGAGGGAGGGAGCTCCTACGAGCAGTACTTC. Its translation: CASSTEGGSSYEQYF.

This sequence joins TRBV6-1 and TRBJ2-3; 8 bases map to TRBD1. The CDR3 is 15 amino acids. After removal of 7 bases from V and 3 bases from J, the junction contained 9 bases not matched to a gene. Germline V gene sequence: CDR1 MNHNS, CDR2 SASEGT. This CDR3 reads CASNLRTGMTDTQYF. In DNA, the CDR3 is TGTGCCAGCAATCTAAGGACAGGGATGACAGATACGCAGTATTTT.

This chain uses TRBV9 with TRBJ2-2; 8 bases match TRBD1. This CDR3 contains 16 residues. Losses at the gene ends were 0 bases for V and 1 base for J; bases not matched to a gene: 2. CDR1 SGDLS and CDR2 YYNGEE come from the germline V gene. CDR3 nucleotide sequence: TGTGCCAGCAGCGTAGGAACAGGGGGGAACACCGGGGAGCTGTTTTTT. Translated: CASSVGTGGNTGELFF. Full variable domain (outside the CDR3, taken from reference TRBV9 and TRBJ2-2): DSGVTQTPKHLITATGQRVTLRCSPRSGDLSVYWYQQSLDQGLQFLIQYYNGEERAKGNILERFSAQQFPDLHSELNLSSLELGDSALYFCASSVGTGGNTGELFFGEGSRLTVL.

This chain connects TRBV7-9 to TRBJ2-2; D gene uncertain. The CDR3 has 18 amino acids. The germline CDR1 and CDR2 sequences are SEHNR and FQNEAQ (reference sequence). Trimming shortened V by 1 base and J by 6 bases, and 21 bases separated the two germline ends. CDR3 protein: CASSLGSYGQIKSGELFF. CDR3 nucleotide sequence: TGTGCCAGCAGCTTAGGATCCTATGGGCAGATAAAGTCCGGGGAGCTGTTTTTT. Using reference TRBV7-9 and TRBJ2-2 for the parts outside the CDR3, the full variable domain is DTGVSQNPRHKITKRGQNVTFRCDPISEHNRLYWYRQTLGQGPEFLTYFQNEAQLEKSRLLSDRFSAERPKGSFSTLEIQRTEQGDSAMYLCASSLGSYGQIKSGELFFGEGSRLTVL.

This sequence joins TRBV27 and TRBJ2-7; TRBD1 matches 9 bases. V lost 6 bases, J lost 2 bases, and 2 bases stayed unmatched. CDR3 length: 13 residues. Germline V gene data show CDR1 as MNHEY and CDR2 as SMNVEV (reference sequence). The CDR3 nucleotides are TGTGCCAGCAGGGGACAGGGCCCCTACGAGCAGTACTTC. It encodes CASRGQGPYEQYF.

The chain combines TRBV6-6 with TRBJ1-2; 9 positions match TRBD1. Germline V CDR1 and CDR2: MNHNY, SVGAGI (reference sequence). The CDR3 spans 13 residues. V gave up 4 bases and J gave up 6 bases; unmatched junction bases: 3. The CDR3 DNA follows: TGTGCCAGCAGTTTGACAGGGGGAAATGGCTACACCTTC. Its translation is CASSLTGGNGYTF.

J is TRBJ1-2 and V is TRBV7-2; no firm D call. Trimming pared 3 bases from V and 3 bases from J, leaving 11 bases between. The V gene's germline CDR1 is SGHTA and CDR2 FQGNSA. This CDR3 spans 14 amino acids. The CDR3 DNA is TGTGCCAGCAGCTTCATCGGGAATCACTATGGCTACACCTTC. Protein: CASSFIGNHYGYTF.

The chain links TRBV7-3 to TRBJ2-7, with D possibly being TRBD1 (6 bases). Germline CDR1 SGHTA, CDR2 FQGTGA. This CDR3 spans 14 amino acids. Trimming pared 5 bases from V and 3 bases from J, leaving 14 bases between. CDR3 DNA sequence: TGTGCCAGCAGCCCCGAGACAGGATTCTACGAGCAGTACTTC. Protein: CASSPETGFYEQYF.

This chain joins TRBV27 and TRBJ1-5; D gene ambiguous. The CDR3 spans 13 residues. V was clipped by 3 bases and J by 5 bases, with 8 bases between them. Germline V CDR1 and CDR2: MNHEY, SMNVEV (reference sequence). The chain's CDR3 is CASSLLEDQPQHF. Written as DNA, the CDR3 is TGTGCCAGCAGTTTGCTCGAGGATCAGCCCCAGCATTTT.

The chain couples TRBV25-1 to TRBJ2-5, with 9 bases identical to TRBD2. This CDR3 spans 16 amino acids. Germline CDR1 reads MGHDK; CDR2 reads SYGVNS. V lost 1 base to trimming and J lost 5 bases; unmatched junction nucleotides: 8. CDR3 bases: TGTGCCAGCAGTGAATCCGTGGGACTAGCTACGGAGACCCAGTACTTC. Translation gives CASSESVGLATETQYF.